This T cell receptor beta chain comes out of a study of identical twins. Study-wide results and limits: Cord blood's abundant beta clonotypes had fewer insertions, unlike memory repertoires. Conclusions leaned on cross-sectional statistical analysis and did not track the same donors over time.

This clonotype was seen a few times. Its antigen is unidentified. One entry per CDR3 protein, called by TCRdb with MiXCR from the 5' RACE reads. The sample carries roughly 1,500,000 distinct CDR3 sequences, about 30% recorded once. All donors were healthy, and all were Caucasian. Sequencing input: cord blood. This clonotype was obtained from a newborn girl in good health.

CDR3 DNA: TGTGCCAGCACTCAACCGGGACTAGCCTCTTGGACCCAGTACTTC. Amino acid sequence: CASTQPGLASWTQYF. The J gene is TRBJ2-7, the V gene TRBV6-1, with TRBD2 matching over 9 bases. The DNA end is more similar to TRBJ2-5, so the J call may be wrong. CDR3 size: 15 residues. In germline, CDR1 is MNHNS, CDR2 SASEGT.